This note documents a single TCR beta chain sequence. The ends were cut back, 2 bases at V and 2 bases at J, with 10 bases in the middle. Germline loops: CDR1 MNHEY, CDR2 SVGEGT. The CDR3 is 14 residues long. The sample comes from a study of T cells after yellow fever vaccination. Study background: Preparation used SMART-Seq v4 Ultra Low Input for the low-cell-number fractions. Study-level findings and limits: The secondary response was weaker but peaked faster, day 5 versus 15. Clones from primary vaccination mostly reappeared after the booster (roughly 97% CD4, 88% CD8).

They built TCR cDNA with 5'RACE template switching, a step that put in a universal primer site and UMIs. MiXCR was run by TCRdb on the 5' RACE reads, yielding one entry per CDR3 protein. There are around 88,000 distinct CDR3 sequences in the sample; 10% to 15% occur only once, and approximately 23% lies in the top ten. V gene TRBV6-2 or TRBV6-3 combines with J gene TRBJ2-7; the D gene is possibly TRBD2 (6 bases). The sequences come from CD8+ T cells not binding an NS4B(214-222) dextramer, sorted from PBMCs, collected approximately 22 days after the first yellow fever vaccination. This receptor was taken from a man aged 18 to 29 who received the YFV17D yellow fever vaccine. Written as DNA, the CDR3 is TGTGCCAGCAGTTACGGGACGGGAGCCTACGAGCAGTACGTC. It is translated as CASSYGTGAYEQYV.